The T cell receptor (beta chain) described here comes from a study of graft-versus-host responses after intestinal transplantation. On the study more broadly: Recipients received multivisceral, liver-intestinal, or isolated intestinal transplants. Overall study results and limits: Peak circulating GvH clone levels tracked with early post-transplant HvG declines.

A remark on this clone: Antigen specificity is unknown.

TCRdb's copy holds only in-frame clones and misses some; the assay was immunoSEQ multiplex PCR. The table shows tens of thousands of clones, with around 95% occurring only once. V was clipped by 1 base and J by 4 bases, with 13 bases between them. The CDR3 extends over 15 amino acids. The chain joins TRBV6-7 to TRBJ1-2, with a tentative D call TRBD1 (5 bases). TRBV6-7 is sorted into the ORF group, with uncertain function. The receptor's source is a human donor who was the organ donor for an intestinal transplant. Specimen: unstimulated CD8+ T cells sorted from spleen or lymph node cells, collected before transplant. CDR3 sequence (DNA): TGTGCCAGCAGTTACTTCTTCGTCGGGGCCTATGGCTACACCTTC. Protein sequence: CASSYFFVGAYGYTF.